The entry below describes one TCR beta chain. Its antigen is currently unknown. RNA was extracted with the RNeasy kit, and a quantity of about 0.45 to 1 ug was reverse transcribed using random hexamers. Amplification of TCR beta CDR3 was carried out by immunoSEQ multiplex PCR, which covered 54 Vbeta and 13 Jbeta segments. TCRdb re-derived calls from the immunoSEQ multiplex PCR reads in MiXCR, one entry per CDR3 protein. This table holds tens of thousands of distinct CDR3 sequences, about 95% found once. This sample stems from a study of CD8 T cells in Susac syndrome. Study results and limitations: The total CD8+ repertoires yielded 15 to 20 Susac-specific public clones and the CD8+ TEMRA repertoires yielded roughly five.

V lost 1 base and J 4 bases, leaving 6 bases between the germline ends. In germline, CDR1 is SGHNT, CDR2 YYREEE (reference sequence). This CDR3 is built from 13 residues. TEMRA cells were FACS-enriched, with CD8+ and CD4+ T cells isolated negatively. This TCR came from a human donor with Susac syndrome. The chain recombines TRBV5-4 with TRBJ1-5; D gene unclear. What was sequenced was CD8+ T cells from PBMCs. The chain's CDR3 is CASSLQGNQPQHF. The CDR3 nucleotides are TGTGCCAGCAGCTTGCAAGGAAATCAGCCCCAGCATTTT.